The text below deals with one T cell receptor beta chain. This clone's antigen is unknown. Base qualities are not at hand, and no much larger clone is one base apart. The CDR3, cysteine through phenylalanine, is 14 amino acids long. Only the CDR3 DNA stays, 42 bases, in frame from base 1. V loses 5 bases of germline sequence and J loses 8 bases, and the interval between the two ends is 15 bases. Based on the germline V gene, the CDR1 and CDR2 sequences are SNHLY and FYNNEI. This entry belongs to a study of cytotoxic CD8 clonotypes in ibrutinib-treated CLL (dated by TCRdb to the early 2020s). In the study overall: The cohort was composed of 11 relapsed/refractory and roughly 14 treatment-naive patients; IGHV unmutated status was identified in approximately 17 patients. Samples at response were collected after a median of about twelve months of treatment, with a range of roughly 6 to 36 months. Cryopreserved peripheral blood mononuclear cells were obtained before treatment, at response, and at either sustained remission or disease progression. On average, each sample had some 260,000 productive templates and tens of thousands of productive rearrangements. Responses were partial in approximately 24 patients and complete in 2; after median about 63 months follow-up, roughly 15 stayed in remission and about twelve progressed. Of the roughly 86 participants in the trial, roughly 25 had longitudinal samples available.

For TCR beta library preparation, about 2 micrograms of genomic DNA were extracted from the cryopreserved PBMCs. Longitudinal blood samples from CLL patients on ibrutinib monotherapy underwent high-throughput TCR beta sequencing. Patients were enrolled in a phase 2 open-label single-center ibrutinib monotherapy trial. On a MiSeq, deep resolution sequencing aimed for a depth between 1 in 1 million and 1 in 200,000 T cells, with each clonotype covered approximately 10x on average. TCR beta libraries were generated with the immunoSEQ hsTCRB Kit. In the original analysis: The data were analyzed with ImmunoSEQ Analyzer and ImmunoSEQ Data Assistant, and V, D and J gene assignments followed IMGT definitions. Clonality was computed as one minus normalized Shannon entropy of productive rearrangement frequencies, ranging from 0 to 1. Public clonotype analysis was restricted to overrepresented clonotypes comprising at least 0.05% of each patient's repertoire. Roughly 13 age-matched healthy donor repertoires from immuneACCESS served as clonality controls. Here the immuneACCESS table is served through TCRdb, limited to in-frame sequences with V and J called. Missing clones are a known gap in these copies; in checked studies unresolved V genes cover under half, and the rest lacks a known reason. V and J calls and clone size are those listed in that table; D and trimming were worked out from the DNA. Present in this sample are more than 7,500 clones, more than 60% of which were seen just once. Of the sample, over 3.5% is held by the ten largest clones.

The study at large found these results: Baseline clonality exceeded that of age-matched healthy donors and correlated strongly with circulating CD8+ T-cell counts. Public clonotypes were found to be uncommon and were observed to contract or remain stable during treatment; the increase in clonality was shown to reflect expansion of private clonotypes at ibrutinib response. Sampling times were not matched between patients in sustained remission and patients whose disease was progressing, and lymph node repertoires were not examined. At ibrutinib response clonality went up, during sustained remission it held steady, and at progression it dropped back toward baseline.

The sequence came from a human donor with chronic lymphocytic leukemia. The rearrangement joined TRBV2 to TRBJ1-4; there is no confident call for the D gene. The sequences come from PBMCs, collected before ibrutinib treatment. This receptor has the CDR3 CASSSDGSGEKLFF. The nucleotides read TGTGCCAGCAGTTCCGATGGGTCGGGGGAAAAACTGTTTTTT.